This T cell receptor beta chain was recorded in a study of cytomegalovirus exposure and HLA in healthy donors. Study observations and caveats: In vitro experiments confirmed that a few CMV-associated chains were specific for CMV antigens. Presence/absence analyses assumed roughly uniform sequencing depth across donors, which may not hold. V segments that were indistinguishable, TRBV6-2 and TRBV6-3 among them, were omitted from analysis.

Regarding this clone: The antigen is unknown.

This CDR3 contains 16 residues. The germline CDR1 and CDR2 sequences are SGHTA and FQGNSA. With 4 bases clipped from V and 7 bases from J, the junction kept 6 bases outside the gene matches. This PCR relied on a set of 60 Vbeta primers and 13 Jbeta primers. The method was immunoSEQ multiplex PCR; TCRdb's version includes in-frame clones alone and lacks a portion of them. The sample totals more than 140,000 clones. The TCR sequence derives from a woman aged 18-29 years in good health and CMV-seronegative. The chain is built from TRBV7-2 and TRBJ2-3; 15 bases fit TRBD2. Material: PBMCs. CDR3 DNA sequence: TGTGCCAGCAGCTCCCGGACTAGCGGGAGGGTGCATACGCAGTATTTT. Amino acid sequence: CASSSRTSGRVHTQYF.